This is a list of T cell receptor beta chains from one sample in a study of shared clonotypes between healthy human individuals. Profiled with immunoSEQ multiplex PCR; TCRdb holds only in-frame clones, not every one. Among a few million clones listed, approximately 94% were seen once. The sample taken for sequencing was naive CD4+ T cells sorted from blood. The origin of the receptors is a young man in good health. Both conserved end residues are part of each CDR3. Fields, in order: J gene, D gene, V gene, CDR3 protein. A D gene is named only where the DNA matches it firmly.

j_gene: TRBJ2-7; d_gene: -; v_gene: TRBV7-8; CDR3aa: CASSLEGRVVREQYF
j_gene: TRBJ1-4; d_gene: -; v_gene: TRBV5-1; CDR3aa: CASSLGVGDNFNEKLFF
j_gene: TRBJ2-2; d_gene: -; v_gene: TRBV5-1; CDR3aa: CASRFGGLETGELFF
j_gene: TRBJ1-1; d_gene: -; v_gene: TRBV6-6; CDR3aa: CASSEGTEAFF
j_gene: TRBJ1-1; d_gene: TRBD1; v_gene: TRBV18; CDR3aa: CASSPQSRGLNTEAFF
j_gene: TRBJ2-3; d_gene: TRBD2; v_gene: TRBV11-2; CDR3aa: CASSSGGGAPDTQYF
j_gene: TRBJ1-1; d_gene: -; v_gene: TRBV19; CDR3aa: CASKVGALGTEAFF
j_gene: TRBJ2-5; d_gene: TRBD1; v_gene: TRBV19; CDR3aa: CASSPTGGFIQTQYF
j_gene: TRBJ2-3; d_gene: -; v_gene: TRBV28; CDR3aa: CASSSYYTRTLHTQYF
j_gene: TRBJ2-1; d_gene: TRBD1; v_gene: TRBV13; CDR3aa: CASSPQYDRANNEQFF